The 27 T cell receptor beta chains below all came from one sample that was sequenced in a study of T cell responses to AZD1222 COVID-19 vaccine. Only in-frame clones appear in the TCRdb table, and some are missing; sequencing was by immunoSEQ multiplex PCR. Of 140,000 to 150,000 clones in the sample, about 86% are singletons; the top ten hold about 4.9%. The source was peripheral blood, collected 28 days after the second AZD1222 dose. The receptors stem from an adult who received the AZD1222 COVID-19 vaccine.

The chain couples TRBV24-1 to TRBJ1-4; 11 bases agree with TRBD1. The CDR3 totals 15 residues. After removal of 4 bases from V and 8 bases from J, the junction contained 5 bases not matched to a gene. Germline CDR1 reads KGHDR; CDR2 reads SFDVKD. CDR3 DNA sequence: TGTGCCACCAGTGACCCCGGACAGGGGGCAGAAAAACTGTTTTTT. Translation: CATSDPGQGAEKLFF.

V usage is TRBV14 and J usage is TRBJ1-4; D is perhaps TRBD1 (6 bases). CDR3 length equals 15 residues. Trimming removed 2 bases from V and 6 bases from J, with 13 bases in between. Germline values: CDR1 SGHDN, CDR2 FVKESK. The CDR3 DNA follows: TGTGCCAGCAGCCAACGGGGGGGCCTCTATGAAAAACTGTTTTTT. Translation: CASSQRGGLYEKLFF.

This clone has a single count. This chain uses TRBV7-9 with TRBJ2-5; no definite D call. Germline V gene data show CDR1 as SEHNR and CDR2 as FQNEAQ (reference sequence). There are 13 residues in the CDR3. V was shortened by 5 bases and J by 6 bases, with 13 bases between the two germline ends. The CDR3: CASSPVGVQTQYF. The CDR3 DNA reads as TGTGCCAGCAGCCCAGTGGGTGTGCAGACCCAGTACTTC.

The chain links TRBV7-9 to TRBJ2-4; TRBD1 aligns across 7 bases. Germline CDR1 is SEHNR and CDR2 is FQNEAQ (reference sequence). J gave up 0 bases and V 5 bases, and 10 bases lay outside the gene matches. This CDR3 is 17 amino acids long. CDR3 residues: CASSRDRDLPAKNIQYF. CDR3 coding DNA: TGTGCCAGCAGCCGTGACAGGGACCTCCCAGCCAAAAACATTCAGTACTTC.

V and J are TRBV28 and TRBJ1-1; TRBD1 matches at 9 bases. V lost 4 bases, J lost 7 bases, and 7 bases stayed unmatched. The CDR3 is 14 residues long. From germline, CDR1 is MDHEN and CDR2 SYDVKM. The CDR3: CASSSPGQGVEAFF. CDR3 nucleotide sequence: TGTGCCAGCAGTTCCCCGGGACAGGGAGTTGAAGCTTTCTTT.

The V gene is TRBV29-1, the J gene TRBJ2-7, with 12 bases lining up with TRBD2. There are 16 residues in the CDR3. V was pared by 4 bases and J by 1 base, with 8 bases of the junction left unmatched. Looked up from germline, CDR1 is SQVTM and CDR2 is ANQGSEA. The CDR3 coding sequence is TGCAGCGTTGTTCCTAGCGGGAGGGCCGGTTCCTACGAGCAGTACTTC. The encoded protein is CSVVPSGRAGSYEQYF.

V and J are TRBV7-6 and TRBJ2-7; D is undetermined. Germline V lookup: CDR1 SGHVS, CDR2 FNYEAQ. V was shortened by 4 bases and J by 3 bases, with 7 bases between the two germline ends. The CDR3 runs to 12 residues. Here the CDR3 reads CASSSNLYEQYF. CDR3 coding DNA: TGTGCCAGCAGCTCAAACCTCTACGAGCAGTACTTC.

The V and J genes are TRBV3-1 (or the pseudogene TRBV3-2) and TRBJ2-3; 15 bases are shared with TRBD2. There are 16 residues in the CDR3. V was clipped by 4 bases and J by 4 bases; unmatched bases: 3. Per the germline V gene, CDR1 is LGHDT and CDR2 is YNNKEL (reference sequence). CDR3 in amino acids: CASSRTSGGAADTQYF. CDR3 DNA sequence: TGTGCCAGCAGCCGGACTAGCGGGGGGGCCGCAGATACGCAGTATTTT.

The CDR3 loop is CASSLKGRDEQFF. DNA for the CDR3: TGTGCCAGCAGCTTAAAGGGGAGGGATGAGCAGTTCTTC. This chain joins TRBV7-9 and TRBJ2-1; 7 bases match TRBD2. The CDR3 spans 13 residues. The trim removed 2 bases at V and 8 bases at J, leaving 3 bases unmatched. Germline assignment: CDR1 SEHNR and CDR2 FQNEAQ (reference sequence).

About this clone itself: The junction departs from the called germline gene at one end, perhaps through a read error. J is TRBJ1-5 and V is TRBV2; no reliable D call. Germline V CDR1 and CDR2: SNHLY, FYNNEI. The CDR3 extends over 15 amino acids. For the CDR3, the DNA is TGTGCCAGCAGTAAAGCTCAAGGCGGCAATCAGCCCCAGCATTTT. Translated, it gives CASSKAQGGNQPQHF. The whole variable domain, filled in from reference TRBV2 and TRBJ1-5, reads EPEVTQTPSHQVTQMGQEVILRCVPISNHLYFYWYRQILGQKVEFLVSFYNNEISEKSEIFDDQFSVERPDGSNFTLKIRSTKLEDSAMYFCASSKAQGGNQPQHFGDGTRLSIL.

This chain connects TRBV3-1 (or the pseudogene TRBV3-2) to TRBJ2-7, with a possible D match to TRBD1 (5 bases). Germline V lookup: CDR1 LGHDT, CDR2 YNNKEL (reference sequence). V lost 4 bases and J lost 7, with 20 bases in between. The CDR3 runs 15 residues. CDR3 nucleotides: TGTGCCAGCAGCCCACCGAGGACACCGGTAGGAGAGCAGTACTTC. Its translation: CASSPPRTPVGEQYF.

The chain links TRBV4-1 to TRBJ2-3; possible D gene TRBD2, 5 bases. Trimming cost V 7 bases and J 2 bases, with 16 bases left between them. The CDR3 length is 15 residues. Germline V lookup: CDR1 MGHRA, CDR2 YSYEKL. CDR3 coding DNA: TGCGCCAGCACCCCTCGAGCTAGCTACACAGATACGCAGTATTTT. Translation: CASTPRASYTDTQYF.

A remark on this clone: At one end the junction does not follow the germline gene, possibly because of a read error. The chain couples TRBV4-2 to TRBJ1-4; D not certain. This CDR3 has 12 residues. The germline CDR1 and CDR2 sequences are LGHNA and YNFKEQ. CDR3 nucleotide sequence: TGTGCCAGCAGCCAAGAAATGGGCAGCCGAATTTTT. It yields the protein CASSQEMGSRIF.

The CDR3 reads CASSLGKEAWTDNEQFF. Written as DNA, the CDR3 is TGTGCCAGCAGCTTAGGAAAGGAAGCGTGGACGGACAATGAGCAGTTCTTC. The chain couples TRBV5-6 to TRBJ2-1; D is undetermined. V was shortened by 2 bases and J by 5 bases, with 20 bases between the two germline ends. CDR1 is SGHDT, CDR2 YYEEEE, per germline. The CDR3 consists of 17 residues.

The chain is built from TRBV5-1 and TRBJ2-7, with D possibly matching TRBD1 (7 bases). This CDR3 has 12 amino acids. Germline V gene lookup returns CDR1 SGHRS and CDR2 YFSETQ. Trimming pared 2 bases from V and 10 bases from J, leaving 13 bases between. The CDR3 here is CASSLGQGGQYF. As DNA, the CDR3 is TGCGCCAGCAGCTTAGGTCAGGGGGGTCAGTACTTC.

V and J are TRBV10-2 and TRBJ2-7, with D possibly being TRBD2 (6 bases). The CDR3 totals 14 residues. Looked up from germline, CDR1 is WSHSY and CDR2 is SAAADI. Trimming took 0 bases from V and 5 from J, leaving 11 bases between them. In DNA, the CDR3 is TGCGCCAGCAGTGAGTCGCCCGGGGAGGACGAGCAGTACTTC. It is translated as CASSESPGEDEQYF.

This chain uses TRBV9 with TRBJ2-1, with D tentatively TRBD2 (6 bases). CDR3 size: 15 residues. The germline CDR1 and CDR2 sequences are SGDLS and YYNGEE. V dropped 2 bases and J dropped 2 bases, with 11 bases sitting between them. CDR3 bases: TGTGCCAGCAGCGTTCGTACGGGGGCCTACAATGAGCAGTTCTTC. The encoded protein is CASSVRTGAYNEQFF. The full variable domain, with the rest looked up from reference TRBV9 and TRBJ2-1, is DSGVTQTPKHLITATGQRVTLRCSPRSGDLSVYWYQQSLDQGLQFLIQYYNGEERAKGNILERFSAQQFPDLHSELNLSSLELGDSALYFCASSVRTGAYNEQFFGPGTRLTVL.

This clone was picked up one time. This chain connects TRBV19 to TRBJ1-5, with D maybe TRBD1 (6 bases). The V and J ends lost 10 bases and 7 bases respectively, with 14 bases between them. Per germline, CDR1 LNHDA and CDR2 SQIVND (reference sequence). CDR3 length: 12 amino acids. CDR3 loop: CATNQGRQPQHF. CDR3 nucleotides: TGTGCCACAAACCAGGGGCGGCAGCCCCAGCATTTT.

This chain connects TRBV5-1 to TRBJ2-5; 7 bases align to TRBD1. V lost 3 bases to trimming and J lost 1 base; unmatched junction nucleotides: 6. The CDR3 has 15 amino acids. CDR1 SGHRS and CDR2 YFSETQ come from the germline V gene. CDR3 sequence: CASSSPTGTQETQYF. The CDR3 DNA is TGCGCCAGCAGCTCCCCGACAGGGACCCAAGAGACCCAGTACTTC.

Only a few counts were recorded for this clone. V usage is TRBV9 and J usage is TRBJ1-5; TRBD1 matches at 7 bases. CDR1 and CDR2 from the germline V gene are SGDLS and YYNGEE. The CDR3 extends over 15 amino acids. The V segment lost 4 bases and the J segment 0 bases; nucleotides outside the gene matches: 4. The CDR3 is CASSPQGVSNQPQHF. The CDR3, as DNA: TGTGCCAGCAGCCCTCAGGGGGTTAGCAATCAGCCCCAGCATTTT.

This clone was seen once. The chain recombines TRBV20-1 with TRBJ2-1; 7 bases map to TRBD1. The CDR3 has 11 residues. Germline V gives CDR1 DFQATT, CDR2 SNEGSKA (reference sequence). DNA of the CDR3: TGCAGAGTACAGGGGTTGAATGAGCAGTTCTTC. Translating it yields CRVQGLNEQFF.

The sample holds a few counts of this clone. V is TRBV3-1 (or the pseudogene TRBV3-2) and J is TRBJ1-5; tentative D call: TRBD1 (5 bases). This CDR3 region has 17 residues. The V end was cut by 1 base, the J end by 2 bases, with 15 bases between. Germline CDR1 LGHDT, CDR2 YNNKEL (reference sequence). In nucleotides, the CDR3 is TGTGCCAGCAGCCAAGCGAGTGGATGGGGCGGCAATCAGCCCCAGCATTTT. Residues: CASSQASGWGGNQPQHF.

The gene calls are TRBV2 and TRBJ1-5; D uncertain. CDR3 length: 11 residues. Germline-derived CDR1 and CDR2 are SNHLY and FYNNEI. V was shortened by 2 bases and J by 6 bases, with 2 bases between the two germline ends. The CDR3 reads CASSESQPQHF. The CDR3 nucleotides read TGTGCCAGCAGTGAAAGTCAGCCCCAGCATTTT.

The chain couples TRBV7-9 to TRBJ1-5; no clear D gene. The CDR3 totals 12 residues. V lost 1 base and J 5 bases, leaving 3 bases between the germline ends. Per germline, CDR1 SEHNR and CDR2 FQNEAQ (reference sequence). CDR3 nucleotide sequence: TGTGCCAGCAGCTTAGGGTATCAGCCCCAGCATTTT. Translating gives CASSLGYQPQHF.

The chain recombines TRBV7-2 with TRBJ2-3; D remains ambiguous. The CDR3 runs to 13 residues. Germline CDR1 and CDR2: SGHTA and FQGNSA. The V and J ends lost 2 bases and 8 bases respectively, with 11 bases between them. CDR3 bases: TGTGCCAGCAGCTTAAACTCCGGCGGTACGCAGTATTTT. It encodes CASSLNSGGTQYF.

V gene TRBV27 combines with J gene TRBJ1-3; tentative D call: TRBD1 (6 bases). This CDR3 spans 15 amino acids. V was clipped by 5 bases and J by 2 bases, with 13 bases between them. Germline V CDR1 and CDR2: MNHEY, SMNVEV (reference sequence). CDR3 in amino acids: CASSPGHGPGNTIYF. The CDR3, as DNA: TGTGCCAGCAGTCCGGGACACGGACCTGGAAACACCATATATTTT.

This rearrangement joins TRBV2 to TRBJ1-4, with TRBD1 matching 7 bases. Germline V gene data show CDR1 as SNHLY and CDR2 as FYNNEI. The CDR3 extends over 15 amino acids. J was trimmed by 7 bases and V by 1 base; bases with no gene match: 6. CDR3 loop: CASSEGQGLGEKLFF. CDR3 bases: TGTGCCAGCAGTGAAGGACAGGGATTGGGTGAAAAACTGTTTTTT.